This T cell receptor (beta chain) was found in a study of blood T cell repertoires in COVID-19. About the research overall: Samples representing acute and convalescent COVID-19 were sourced from the United States, Italy and Spain. PBMCs, B-cell-depleted T cells, or T cells were the source of the cDNA or gDNA that made up the material.

The CDR3 has 15 residues. V shed 7 bases and J shed 2 bases, with 16 bases lying between them. The germline V gene has CDR1 SNHLY and CDR2 FYNNEI. Authors' processing steps: Nucleated cell number was recorded as an estimate derived from reference gene primer amplification. Repertoires were generated with immunoSEQ multiplex PCR, while TCRdb's copy carries only in-frame clones and drops some. The V and J calls and the clone size are those of that table, but D and trimming were determined from the DNA. The table has around 220,000 clones, about 91% seen once. What was sequenced was peripheral blood. This chain uses TRBV2 with TRBJ2-3; D is perhaps TRBD1 (5 bases). The sequence was collected from a man younger than 35 with active or convalescent COVID-19. Written as DNA, the CDR3 is TGTGCCAGCACCCAGGGTACCCTCTCCACAGATACGCAGTATTTT. This gives the protein CASTQGTLSTDTQYF.